This TCR beta chain comes out of a study of technical replicates of blood from four donors. Clones were read by immunoSEQ multiplex PCR, and TCRdb kept only the in-frame ones, dropping some. The table shows some 76,000 clones, with under 99% occurring only once. The sequence was obtained from a human donor in good health. The sample was T cells isolated from PBMCs.

CDR3 bases: TGTGCCAGCAGTGATCAGGGGTTTGGCTACACCTTC. It specifies CASSDQGFGYTF. This chain uses TRBV6-5 with TRBJ1-2; a weak D match, TRBD1 (6 bases). Deletions cut 5 bases from V and 7 bases from J, with 11 bases between. This CDR3 region has 12 residues. Per the germline V gene, CDR1 is MNHEY and CDR2 is SVGAGI.